These 18 T cell receptor beta chains share one sample of origin, sequenced in a study of cytomegalovirus exposure and HLA in healthy donors. Primers: 60 Vbeta forward and 13 Jbeta reverse. The method was immunoSEQ multiplex PCR; TCRdb's version includes in-frame clones alone and lacks a portion of them. The sample has roughly 150,000 clones, less than 65% seen once. Sequenced material: PBMCs. These receptors all stem from a woman aged 30 to 39 in good health and CMV-seropositive.

A few counts support this clone. The genes are TRBV25-1 and TRBJ1-2, with D tentatively TRBD1 (5 bases). This CDR3 has 16 residues. Per germline, CDR1 MGHDK and CDR2 SYGVNS. Trimming left V 7 bases short and J 0 bases short, with 18 bases between. CDR3 amino acids: CASTPGGFPPNYGYTF. The CDR3 coding sequence is TGTGCCAGCACTCCTGGGGGGTTCCCGCCTAACTATGGCTACACCTTC.

DNA for the CDR3: TGTGCCAGCAGTGACCTTGGACAGGGCATGAACACTGAAGCTTTCTTT. Its translation is CASSDLGQGMNTEAFF. The chain couples TRBV6-1 to TRBJ1-1, with 8 bases fitting TRBD1. Germline lookup yields CDR1 MNHNS and CDR2 SASEGT. V lost 3 bases and J lost 0; bases outside the gene matches: 6. The CDR3 has 16 residues.

V is TRBV6-1 and J is TRBJ2-3, with 11 bases that match TRBD2. V was clipped by 5 bases and J by 4 bases; unmatched bases: 5. The CDR3 consists of 15 residues. The V gene's germline CDR1 is MNHNS and CDR2 SASEGT. CDR3 DNA: TGTGCCAGCAGTAGCACTAGCGGGGGCCCAGATACGCAGTATTTT. Translating it yields CASSSTSGGPDTQYF.

This chain connects TRBV9 to TRBJ2-1; weak D call: TRBD1 (6 bases). The V end was cut by 3 bases, the J end by 4 bases, with 20 bases between. CDR1 and CDR2 (germline): SGDLS, YYNGEE. The CDR3 is made up of 17 amino acids. The CDR3 is CASSEQITGTQYNEQFF. The CDR3 DNA follows: TGTGCCAGCAGCGAACAAATCACAGGGACCCAATACAATGAGCAGTTCTTC. The entire variable domain, with the rest obtained from reference TRBV9 and TRBJ2-1, is as follows: DSGVTQTPKHLITATGQRVTLRCSPRSGDLSVYWYQQSLDQGLQFLIQYYNGEERAKGNILERFSAQQFPDLHSELNLSSLELGDSALYFCASSEQITGTQYNEQFFGPGTRLTVL.

This rearrangement joins TRBV4-1 to TRBJ2-7; 11 positions match TRBD2. Trimming took 0 bases from V and 2 from J; bases not matched to a gene: 12. This CDR3 has 19 amino acids. Germline V lookup: CDR1 MGHRA, CDR2 YSYEKL. CDR3 coding DNA: TGCGCCAGCAGCCAAGAACCCCTTTTAGCGGGAGGGACAACCTACGAGCAGTACTTC. It encodes CASSQEPLLAGGTTYEQYF.

This clone was detected only a few times. V gene TRBV6-1 combines with J gene TRBJ1-2; 7 bases are shared with TRBD1. The CDR3 is 14 amino acids. J lost 0 bases, V lost 2 bases, and 0 bases had no gene match. Per the germline V gene, CDR1 is MNHNS and CDR2 is SASEGT. The CDR3: CASSEQGANYGYTF. In nucleotides, the CDR3 is TGTGCCAGCAGTGAACAGGGGGCTAACTATGGCTACACCTTC.

This clone was found a few times. The chain joins TRBV7-2 to TRBJ2-4; D may be TRBD1 (6 bases). Trimming took off 3 bases at V and 5 bases at J, with 14 bases between the two ends. Germline assignment: CDR1 SGHTA and CDR2 FQGNSA. This CDR3 contains 15 residues. CDR3 protein: CASSFRWGRENIQYF. CDR3 coding DNA: TGTGCCAGCAGCTTTCGCTGGGGGCGCGAAAACATTCAGTACTTC.

This clone has only a few counts. This chain uses TRBV6-1 with TRBJ1-5; D is undetermined. V lost 1 base, J lost 0 bases, and 4 bases lay in between. Germline V CDR1 and CDR2: MNHNS, SASEGT. This CDR3 spans 14 amino acids. The DNA of the CDR3 is TGTGCCAGCAGTGAAGACGGTAGCAATCAGCCCCAGCATTTT. Translating it yields CASSEDGSNQPQHF.

The J gene is TRBJ1-1, the V gene TRBV5-6; no clear D gene. CDR3 length equals 13 residues. Germline CDR1 SGHDT, CDR2 YYEEEE. V was trimmed by 5 bases and J by 5 bases, leaving 13 bases between them. DNA for the CDR3: TGTGCCAGCAGTTACAAACGGGGAACTGAAGCTTTCTTT. Its protein product is CASSYKRGTEAFF.

This chain connects TRBV29-1 to TRBJ2-7; 8 positions agree with TRBD1. The CDR3 runs 12 residues. With V trimmed by 5 bases and J by 5 bases, 5 bases remained unmatched. CDR1 and CDR2 from the germline V gene are SQVTM and ANQGSEA. For the CDR3, the DNA is TGCAGCGTTCGACAGGGGTACCACGAGCAGTACTTC. Translated, it gives CSVRQGYHEQYF.

This chain uses TRBV6-5 with TRBJ1-2; 9 positions agree with TRBD1. Germline assignment: CDR1 MNHEY and CDR2 SVGAGI. The CDR3 has 15 residues. Trimming took 0 bases from V and 7 from J; bases not matched to a gene: 6. Here the CDR3 DNA reads TGTGCCAGCAGTTACTCGGACAGGGGAGAGAGTGGCTACACCTTC. Residues: CASSYSDRGESGYTF.

This clone has just a few counts. The rearrangement links TRBV2 to TRBJ2-5; a weak D match, TRBD1 (5 bases). CDR1 is SNHLY, CDR2 FYNNEI, per germline. V was shortened by 5 bases and J by 1 base, with 14 bases between the two germline ends. The CDR3 loop spans 15 amino acids. The CDR3 is CASSQTEITQETQYF. CDR3 DNA: TGTGCCAGCAGTCAGACAGAGATTACCCAAGAGACCCAGTACTTC.

There are a few counts of this clone. This rearrangement joins TRBV7-9 to TRBJ2-5; TRBD2 aligns across 9 bases. J was trimmed by 8 bases and V by 4 bases; bases with no gene match: 11. CDR1 is SEHNR and CDR2 is FQNEAQ in the germline V gene (reference sequence). This CDR3 is 15 amino acids long. CDR3 nucleotide sequence: TGTGCCAGCAGCTCCCGGGGAGCGGGGGGTGGAACCCAGTACTTC. Translation: CASSSRGAGGGTQYF.

This clone was seen once. This chain joins TRBV30 and TRBJ1-1, with a possible D match to TRBD1 (6 bases). With 4 bases removed from V and 5 bases from J, the gap between germline ends came to 14 bases. This CDR3 is 13 amino acids long. Germline CDR1 and CDR2: GTSNPN and SVGIG (reference sequence). Written as DNA, the CDR3 is TGTGCCTGGAACGAATACAGGGAGACTGAAGCTTTCTTT. It codes for CAWNEYRETEAFF. The full variable domain, completed using reference TRBV30 and TRBJ1-1, is SQTIHQWPATLVQPVGSPLSLECTVEGTSNPNLYWYRQAAGRGLQLLFYSVGIGQISSEVPQNLSASRPQDRQFILSSKKLLLSDSGFYLCAWNEYRETEAFFGQGTRLTVV.

Note on this clone: Mismatch with germline at one junction end may stem from a read error. This chain links TRBV27 with TRBJ2-3; TRBD2 matches 8 bases. Germline V CDR1 and CDR2: MNHEY, SMNVEV (reference sequence). The CDR3 sequence is 14 residues long. CDR3 in DNA: TGTGTCAGCAGTCTAGCGGGTAGCACAGATACGCAGTATTTT. Its translation: CVSSLAGSTDTQYF.

The rearrangement links TRBV28 to TRBJ1-2; D may be TRBD1 (5 bases). Trimming took 3 bases from V and 5 from J, leaving 16 bases between them. In germline, CDR1 is MDHEN, CDR2 SYDVKM. The CDR3 extends over 15 amino acids. DNA of the CDR3: TGTGCCAGCAGTTTGCAAATGAGGGGAGGGTATGGCTACACCTTC. This sequence encodes CASSLQMRGGYGYTF.

This rearrangement joins TRBV5-6 to TRBJ1-5; 7 nucleotides agree with TRBD1. The CDR3 is made up of 13 amino acids. CDR1 and CDR2 (germline): SGHDT, YYEEEE. With V trimmed by 2 bases and J by 7 bases, 3 bases remained unmatched. CDR3: CASSFDRDQPQHF. The CDR3, as DNA: TGTGCCAGCAGCTTTGACAGGGACCAGCCCCAGCATTTT.

The chain carries TRBV5-1 and TRBJ1-4, with D maybe TRBD1 (6 bases). Trimming took 2 bases from V and 3 from J, leaving 8 bases between them. The germline gives CDR1 SGHRS, CDR2 YFSETQ. This CDR3 has 14 residues. CDR3 bases: TGCGCCAGCAGCTTAGGGGGTTCTAATGAAAAACTGTTTTTT. Amino acid sequence: CASSLGGSNEKLFF.